Reported below is one T cell receptor (beta chain). This record comes from a study of Ad26.COV2.S vaccination and SARS-CoV-2 variants. CDR1 and CDR2 from the germline V gene are SGHAT and FQDESV (reference sequence). The germline V and J ends were trimmed by 5 bases and 8 bases, with 12 bases remaining between them. CDR3 length equals 12 residues. TCRdb's copy holds only in-frame clones and misses some; the assay was immunoSEQ multiplex PCR. The data hold hundreds of thousands of clones, with roughly 87% observed a single time. Treatment defined: around 19 received Ad26.COV2.S at low or high dose, single or two shots; 5 received placebo; per-sample allocation not given. On day 63 after the first injection, vaccine and placebo recipients gave samples.

The material sequenced was peripheral blood, taken in a trial of Ad26.COV2.S vaccine versus placebo. The V and J genes are TRBV11-1 and TRBJ1-2; perhaps TRBD1 as D (5 bases). The clonotype originates from a person between 18 and 59 years old who received the Ad26.COV2.S COVID-19 vaccine or a placebo. The chain's CDR3 is CASSPSGDGYTF. Here the CDR3 DNA reads TGTGCCAGCAGCCCAAGTGGGGACGGCTACACCTTC.